Sequencing of this T cell receptor (beta chain) was carried out in a study of tumor-infiltrating lymphocytes in oesophageal squamous cell carcinoma. The count of this clonotype is one. TCRdb reprocessed the PCR reads with MiXCR, giving one entry per CDR3 protein. The table lists about 19,000 distinct CDR3 sequences, 40% of them singletons, with almost 7% in the top ten. The CDR3 sequence is 16 residues long. Trimming cost V 0 bases and J 7 bases; bases outside gene matches: 12. Germline V lookup: CDR1 GTSNPN, CDR2 SVGIG (reference sequence). The specimen was blood. This sequence originates from a male donor with esophageal squamous cell carcinoma. The chain joins TRBV30 to TRBJ2-7, with TRBD2 matching over 10 bases. The chain's CDR3 is CAWSVRGSGGSSEQYF. DNA of the CDR3: TGTGCCTGGAGTGTACGGGGTAGCGGGGGGTCAAGTGAGCAGTACTTC.